The rows below give T cell receptor beta chains drawn from one sample of a study of T cells in Graves' hyperthyroidism and ophthalmopathy. TCRdb reprocessed the multiplex PCR reads with MiXCR, giving one entry per CDR3 protein. In the table there are 270,000 or so distinct CDR3 sequences, 20% to 25% of which are singletons. The sample was blood. Receptors originate from a man aged 40-49 years with Graves' hyperthyroidism that later progressed to Graves' ophthalmopathy. CDR3s include the opening cysteine and the closing phenylalanine or tryptophan. The order of the fields is D gene, clone size, V gene, J gene, CDR3 protein, CDR3 DNA. D genes are given only for firm matches. Clone sizes are given selectively: once, few, many, or a class where the clone is expanded.

>TRBD1|many|TRBV28|TRBJ2-4
CASSYRLDGTGKNIQYF
TGTGCCAGCAGCTACCGCCTCGACGGGACAGGGAAAAACATTCAGTACTTC
>.|many|TRBV4-1|TRBJ1-3
CASSQDSWTLSGNTIYF
TGCGCCAGCAGCCAAGATTCTTGGACTCTATCTGGAAACACCATATATTTT
>TRBD1|.|TRBV6-5|TRBJ1-5
CASSNRQGANQPQHF
TGTGCCAGCAGTAACCGACAGGGGGCCAATCAGCCCCAGCATTTT
>TRBD2|.|TRBV6-1|TRBJ2-5
CASRVLAEYQETQYF
TGTGCCAGCCGAGTCCTAGCGGAGTACCAAGAGACCCAGTACTTC
>.|many|TRBV19|TRBJ2-2
CTLTEPGELFF
TGTACCTTGACCGAGCCCGGGGAGCTGTTTTTT
>.|many|TRBV20-1|TRBJ2-2
CSASHIILNTGELFF
TGCAGTGCTAGTCATATAATCCTGAACACCGGGGAGCTGTTTTTT
>.|once|TRBV15|TRBJ1-1
CATSTFNEAFF
TGTGCCACCAGCACCTTCAATGAAGCTTTCTTT
>TRBD2|many|TRBV19|TRBJ2-7
CASSSSGSAEQYF
TGTGCCAGTAGTTCTAGCGGGAGTGCCGAGCAGTACTTC
>TRBD1|many|TRBV20-1|TRBJ2-7
CSAREVQGAYEQYF
TGCAGTGCTAGAGAGGTACAGGGGGCCTACGAGCAGTACTTC
>TRBD1|many|TRBV24-1|TRBJ1-2
CATSDSRDRGFYGYTF
TGTGCCACCAGTGATTCCCGGGACAGGGGTTTCTATGGCTACACCTTC
>TRBD2|many|TRBV12-3/TRBV12-4|TRBJ2-4
CASSLDSGTRTNLAKNIQYF
TGTGCCAGCAGTTTGGATTCTGGGACTAGAACTAATCTAGCCAAAAACATTCAGTACTTC
>TRBD1|.|TRBV5-1|TRBJ2-7
CASSVAGTGGYEQYF
TGCGCCAGCAGCGTAGCCGGGACAGGGGGCTACGAGCAGTACTTC
>.|many|TRBV6-2/TRBV6-3|TRBJ2-7
CASTDRDTSYEQYF
TGTGCCAGCACCGACCGGGACACCTCCTACGAGCAGTACTTC
>TRBD1|many|TRBV11-2|TRBJ2-2
CASSTLTGGDPAGELFF
TGTGCCAGCAGCACCCTGACAGGGGGCGATCCCGCCGGGGAGCTGTTTTTT
>.|.|TRBV6-2/TRBV6-3|TRBJ2-7
CASNERYYEQYF
TGTGCCAGCAACGAGCGCTACTACGAGCAGTACTTC
>.|many|TRBV28|TRBJ1-1
CASRPRTANTEAFF
TGTGCCAGCAGACCCAGGACGGCGAACACTGAAGCTTTCTTT
>.|many|TRBV19|TRBJ1-2
CASSQYGTRYGYTF
TGTGCCAGTAGTCAGTACGGGACCCGTTATGGCTACACCTTC
>.|many|TRBV3-1|TRBJ1-1
CASRLRGTNTEAFF
TGTGCCAGCAGACTACGGGGGACGAACACTGAAGCTTTCTTT
>.|many|TRBV19|TRBJ2-7
CASSREGGEYEQYF
TGTGCCAGTAGTAGGGAAGGGGGAGAGTACGAGCAGTACTTC
>.|many|TRBV19|TRBJ2-7
CASRGRAGEQYF
TGTGCCAGTAGGGGACGGGCTGGAGAGCAGTACTTC
>.|many|TRBV2|TRBJ2-7
CASSPAGWGKIYEQYF
TGTGCCAGCAGTCCGGCAGGGTGGGGGAAGATTTACGAGCAGTACTTC
>.|many|TRBV6-5|TRBJ2-7
CASRYLGPYEQYF
TGTGCCAGCAGATATCTCGGGCCATACGAGCAGTACTTC